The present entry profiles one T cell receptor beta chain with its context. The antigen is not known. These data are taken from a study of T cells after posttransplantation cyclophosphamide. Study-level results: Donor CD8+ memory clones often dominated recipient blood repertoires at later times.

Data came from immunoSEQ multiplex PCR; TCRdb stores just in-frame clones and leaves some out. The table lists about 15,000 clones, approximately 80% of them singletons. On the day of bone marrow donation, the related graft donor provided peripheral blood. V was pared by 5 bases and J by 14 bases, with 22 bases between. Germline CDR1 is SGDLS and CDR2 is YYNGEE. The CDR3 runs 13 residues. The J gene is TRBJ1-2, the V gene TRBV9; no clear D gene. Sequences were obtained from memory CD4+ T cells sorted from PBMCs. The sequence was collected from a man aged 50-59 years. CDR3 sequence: CASRLPERADLTF. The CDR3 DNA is TGTGCCAGCAGACTCCCGGAGAGGGCAGATCTAACCTTC.